The source of this T cell receptor (beta chain) is a study of blood T cell repertoires in COVID-19. Overall study context: T cells, B-cell-depleted T cells, or PBMCs supplied cDNA or gDNA.

This table comes from immunoSEQ multiplex PCR, and its TCRdb copy is limited to in-frame clones, with some not included. This table holds more than 45,000 clones, about 83% found once. The source of this sequence is a woman aged 60-75 years with COVID-19, enrolled during active disease. Specimen: peripheral blood.

The CDR3 loop is CASSAGQLSEAFF. As DNA, the CDR3 is TGTGCCAGCAGCGCCGGACAGCTAAGTGAAGCTTTCTTT. This chain links TRBV5-6 with TRBJ1-1, with a possible D match to TRBD1 (6 bases). There are 13 residues in the CDR3. Deletions cut 4 bases from V and 7 bases from J, with 14 bases between. Per germline, CDR1 SGHDT and CDR2 YYEEEE.